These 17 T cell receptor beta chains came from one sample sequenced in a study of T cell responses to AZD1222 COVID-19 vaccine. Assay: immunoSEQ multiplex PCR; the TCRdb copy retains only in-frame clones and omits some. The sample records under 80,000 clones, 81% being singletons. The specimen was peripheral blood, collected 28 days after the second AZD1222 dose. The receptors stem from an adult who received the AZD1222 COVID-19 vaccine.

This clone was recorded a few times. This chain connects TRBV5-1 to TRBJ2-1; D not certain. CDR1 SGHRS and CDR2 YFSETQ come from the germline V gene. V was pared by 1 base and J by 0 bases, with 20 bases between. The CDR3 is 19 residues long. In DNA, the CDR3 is TGCGCCAGCAGCTTGACGGAGAGCGTTCTAGTCTCCTCCTACAATGAGCAGTTCTTC. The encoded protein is CASSLTESVLVSSYNEQFF.

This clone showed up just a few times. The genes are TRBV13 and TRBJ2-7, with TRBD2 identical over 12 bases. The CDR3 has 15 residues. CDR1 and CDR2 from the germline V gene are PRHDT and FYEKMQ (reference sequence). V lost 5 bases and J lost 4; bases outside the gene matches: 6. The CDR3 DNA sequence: TGTGCCAGCAGCCCCCGACTAGCGGGAGTTTACGAGCAGTACTTC. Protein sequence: CASSPRLAGVYEQYF.

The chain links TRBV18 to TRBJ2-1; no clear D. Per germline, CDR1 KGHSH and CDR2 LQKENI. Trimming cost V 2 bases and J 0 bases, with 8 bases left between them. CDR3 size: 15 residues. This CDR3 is CASSPARNSYNEQFF. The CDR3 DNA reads TGTGCCAGCTCACCAGCCAGGAACTCCTACAATGAGCAGTTCTTC. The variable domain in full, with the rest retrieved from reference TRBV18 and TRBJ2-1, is NAGVMQNPRHLVRRRGQEARLRCSPMKGHSHVYWYRQLPEEGLKFMVYLQKENIIDESGMPKERFSAEFPKEGPSILRIQQVVRGDSAAYFCASSPARNSYNEQFFGPGTRLTVL.

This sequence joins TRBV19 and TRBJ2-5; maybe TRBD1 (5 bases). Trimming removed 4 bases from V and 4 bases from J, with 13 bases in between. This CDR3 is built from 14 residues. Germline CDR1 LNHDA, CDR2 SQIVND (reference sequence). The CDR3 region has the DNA TGTGCCAGTAGTACGCCAGGGTTTCGAGAGACCCAGTACTTC. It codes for CASSTPGFRETQYF. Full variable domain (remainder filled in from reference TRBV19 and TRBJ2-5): DGGITQSPKYLFRKEGQNVTLSCEQNLNHDAMYWYRQDPGQGLRLIYYSQIVNDFQKGDIAEGYSVSREKKESFPLTVTSAQKNPTAFYLCASSTPGFRETQYFGPGTRLLVL.

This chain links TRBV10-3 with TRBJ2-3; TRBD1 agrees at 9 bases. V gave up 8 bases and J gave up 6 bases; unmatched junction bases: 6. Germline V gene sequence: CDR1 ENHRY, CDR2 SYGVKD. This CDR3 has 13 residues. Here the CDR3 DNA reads TGTGCCATCGGGTTGACAGGGGGGGATACGCAGTATTTT. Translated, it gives CAIGLTGGDTQYF.

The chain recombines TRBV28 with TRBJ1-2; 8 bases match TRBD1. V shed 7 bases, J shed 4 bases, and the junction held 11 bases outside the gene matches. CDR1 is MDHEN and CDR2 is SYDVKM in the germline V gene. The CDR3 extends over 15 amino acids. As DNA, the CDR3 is TGTGCCAGCATCCTAATCGGGGACAGGTCCTATGGCTACACCTTC. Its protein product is CASILIGDRSYGYTF.

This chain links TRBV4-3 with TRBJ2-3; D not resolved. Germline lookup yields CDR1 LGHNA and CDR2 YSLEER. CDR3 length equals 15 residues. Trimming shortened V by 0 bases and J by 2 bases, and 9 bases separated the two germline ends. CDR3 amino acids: CASSQDFGYTDTQYF. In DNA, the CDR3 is TGCGCCAGCAGCCAAGATTTCGGTTACACAGATACGCAGTATTTT.

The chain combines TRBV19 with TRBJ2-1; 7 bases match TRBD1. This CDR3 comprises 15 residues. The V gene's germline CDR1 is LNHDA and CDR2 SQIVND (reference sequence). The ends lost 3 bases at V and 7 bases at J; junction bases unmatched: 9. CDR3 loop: CASSINWDRGNEQFF. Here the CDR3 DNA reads TGTGCCAGTAGTATCAATTGGGACAGAGGGAATGAGCAGTTCTTC.

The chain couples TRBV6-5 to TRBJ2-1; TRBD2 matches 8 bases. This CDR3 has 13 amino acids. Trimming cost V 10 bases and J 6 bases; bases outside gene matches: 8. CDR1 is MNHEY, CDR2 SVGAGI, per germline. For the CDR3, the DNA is TGTGCCACCGAGGGGACTAGGAGCAATGAGCAGTTCTTC. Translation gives CATEGTRSNEQFF.

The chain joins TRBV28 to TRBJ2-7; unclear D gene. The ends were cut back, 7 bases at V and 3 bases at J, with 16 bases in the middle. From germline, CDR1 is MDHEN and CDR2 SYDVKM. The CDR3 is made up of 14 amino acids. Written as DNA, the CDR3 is TGTGCCAGCATTATGGGTCGAGGAGACTACGAGCAGTACTTC. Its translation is CASIMGRGDYEQYF.

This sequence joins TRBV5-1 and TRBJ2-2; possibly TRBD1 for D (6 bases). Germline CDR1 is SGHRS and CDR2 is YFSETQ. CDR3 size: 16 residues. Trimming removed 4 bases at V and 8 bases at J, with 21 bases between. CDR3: CASSQTENRVRGELFF. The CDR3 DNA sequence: TGCGCCAGCAGCCAAACCGAGAACAGGGTCAGGGGGGAGCTGTTTTTT. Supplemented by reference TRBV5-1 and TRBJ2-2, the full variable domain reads KAGVTQTPRYLIKTRGQQVTLSCSPISGHRSVSWYQQTPGQGLQFLFEYFSETQRNKGNFPGRFSGRQFSNSRSEMNVSTLELGDSALYLCASSQTENRVRGELFFGEGSRLTVL.

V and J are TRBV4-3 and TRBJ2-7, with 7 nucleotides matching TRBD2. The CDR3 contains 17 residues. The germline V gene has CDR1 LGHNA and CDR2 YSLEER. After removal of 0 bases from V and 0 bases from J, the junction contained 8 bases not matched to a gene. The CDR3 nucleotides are TGCGCCAGCAGCCAAGACGTCCTAGCGGAAAGCTCCTACGAGCAGTACTTC. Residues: CASSQDVLAESSYEQYF.

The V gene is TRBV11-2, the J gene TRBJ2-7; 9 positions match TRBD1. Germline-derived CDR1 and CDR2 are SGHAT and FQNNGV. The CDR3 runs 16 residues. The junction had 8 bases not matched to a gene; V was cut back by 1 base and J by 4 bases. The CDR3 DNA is TGTGCCAGCAGCTTAGGTGGGACAGGGCTACTTTACGAGCAGTACTTC. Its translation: CASSLGGTGLLYEQYF.

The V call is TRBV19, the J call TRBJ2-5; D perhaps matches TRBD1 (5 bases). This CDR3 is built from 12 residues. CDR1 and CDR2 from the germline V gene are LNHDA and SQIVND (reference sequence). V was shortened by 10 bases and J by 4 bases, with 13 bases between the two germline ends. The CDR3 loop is CATSQGIETQYF. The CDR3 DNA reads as TGTGCCACCTCCCAGGGTATAGAGACCCAGTACTTC.

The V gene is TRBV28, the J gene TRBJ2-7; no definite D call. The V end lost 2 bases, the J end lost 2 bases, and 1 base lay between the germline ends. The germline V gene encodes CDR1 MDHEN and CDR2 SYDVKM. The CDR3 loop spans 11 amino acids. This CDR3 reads CASSLTYEQYF. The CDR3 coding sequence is TGTGCCAGCAGTTTAACCTACGAGCAGTACTTC.

CDR3 amino acids: CASRLRGGGNTIYF. CDR3 sequence (DNA): TGTGCCAGTCGCCTGAGGGGAGGCGGAAACACCATATATTTT. This sequence joins TRBV19 and TRBJ1-3; D possibly corresponds to TRBD1 (5 bases). V lost 8 bases and J 4 bases, leaving 15 bases between the germline ends. The CDR3 consists of 14 residues. CDR1 is LNHDA and CDR2 is SQIVND in the germline V gene (reference sequence).

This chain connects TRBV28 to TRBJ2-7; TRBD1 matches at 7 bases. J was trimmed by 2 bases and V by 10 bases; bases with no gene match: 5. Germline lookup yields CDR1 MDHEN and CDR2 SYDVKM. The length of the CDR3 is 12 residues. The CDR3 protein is CATTTGPYEQYF. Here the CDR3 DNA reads TGTGCCACCACGACAGGGCCCTACGAGCAGTACTTC.